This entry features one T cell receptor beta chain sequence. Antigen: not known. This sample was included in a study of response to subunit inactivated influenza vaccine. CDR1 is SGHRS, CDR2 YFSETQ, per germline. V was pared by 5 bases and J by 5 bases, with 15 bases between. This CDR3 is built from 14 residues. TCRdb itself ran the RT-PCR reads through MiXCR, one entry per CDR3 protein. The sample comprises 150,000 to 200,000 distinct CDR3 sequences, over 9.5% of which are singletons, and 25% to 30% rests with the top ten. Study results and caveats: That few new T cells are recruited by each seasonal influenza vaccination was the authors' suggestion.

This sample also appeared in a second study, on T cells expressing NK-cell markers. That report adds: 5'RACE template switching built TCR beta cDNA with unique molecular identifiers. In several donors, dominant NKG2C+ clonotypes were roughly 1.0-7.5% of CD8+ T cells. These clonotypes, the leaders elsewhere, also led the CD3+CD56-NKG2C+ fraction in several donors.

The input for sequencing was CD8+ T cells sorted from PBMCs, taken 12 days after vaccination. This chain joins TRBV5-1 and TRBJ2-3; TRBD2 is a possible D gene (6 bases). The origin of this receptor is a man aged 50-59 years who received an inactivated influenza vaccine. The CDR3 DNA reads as TGCGCCAGCAGTTACAACGACGGGAGAGATACGCAGTATTTT. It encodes CASSYNDGRDTQYF.